The clone carrying this T cell receptor beta chain has only one observation. The antigen is not known. One end of the junction does not line up with germline, which may come from a read error. Other DNA sequences in this sample translate to the same CDR3. The data were taken from a study of OX40 agonist ivuxolimab in advanced cancers. For the study at large: Every patient in dose escalation had hepatocellular carcinoma, melanoma, renal cell or head and neck cancer. The eligibility criteria allowed prior anti-PD-1, anti-PD-L1 or anti-CTLA-4 therapy, and 30% to 40% had some. General study findings and limits: On average, CD8+ T cells had more expanded clones than CD4+. CD4+ and CD8+ blood T cells expanded clonally by week 6 at 0.1 to 3.0 mg/kg.

Generated by immunoSEQ multiplex PCR, the TCRdb table keeps only in-frame clones and is missing some. The data contain 80,000 or so clones, roughly 91% of them seen just once; the ten biggest clones take up about 13%. This CDR3 spans 15 amino acids. Germline CDR1 and CDR2: GTSNPN and SVGIG (reference sequence). The gene calls are TRBV30 and TRBJ1-5; 9 bases align to TRBD1. The sample here was CD4+ or CD8+ T cells sorted from blood, taken in a trial of the OX40 agonist ivuxolimab. This receptor was identified in an adult with an advanced solid tumor such as melanoma, head and neck, liver or kidney cancer. The CDR3: CAWSAPTGGNQPQHF. The CDR3 nucleotides are TGTGCCTGGAGTGCCCCTACAGGGGGCAACCAGCCCCAGCATTTT.